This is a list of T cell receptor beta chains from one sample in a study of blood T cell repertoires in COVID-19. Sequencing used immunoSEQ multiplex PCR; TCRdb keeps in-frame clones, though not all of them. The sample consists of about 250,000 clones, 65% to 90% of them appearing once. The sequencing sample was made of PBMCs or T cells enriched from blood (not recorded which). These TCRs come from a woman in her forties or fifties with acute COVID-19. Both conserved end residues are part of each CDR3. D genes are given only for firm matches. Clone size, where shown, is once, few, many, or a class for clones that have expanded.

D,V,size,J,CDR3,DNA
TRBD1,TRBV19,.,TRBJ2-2,CASIPRQGESGELFF,TGTGCCAGTATCCCCAGACAGGGAGAATCCGGGGAGCTGTTTTTT
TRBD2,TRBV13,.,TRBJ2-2,CASSPLGGDRSRDTGELFF,TGTGCCAGCAGCCCCTTGGGGGGGGACCGGTCCCGGGACACCGGGGAGCTGTTTTTT
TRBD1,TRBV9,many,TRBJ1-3,CASSSQGVSGNTIYF,TGTGCCAGCAGCTCTCAGGGGGTCTCTGGAAACACCATATATTTT
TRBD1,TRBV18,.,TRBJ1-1,CASSPVDRVEAFF,TGTGCCAGCTCACCAGTAGACAGGGTTGAAGCTTTCTTT
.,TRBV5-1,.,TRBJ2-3,CASSLGLYTDTQYF,TGCGCCAGCAGCTTGGGACTATACACAGATACGCAGTATTTT
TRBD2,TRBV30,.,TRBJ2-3,CAWSVLAGTDTQYF,TGTGCCTGGAGTGTCCTAGCGGGCACAGATACGCAGTATTTT
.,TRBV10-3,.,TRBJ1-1,CAITGGANTEAFF,TGTGCCATCACGGGAGGGGCGAACACTGAAGCTTTCTTT
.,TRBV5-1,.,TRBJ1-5,CASSLGGSGISNQPQHF,TGCGCCAGCAGCTTAGGTGGATCAGGGATTAGCAATCAGCCCCAGCATTTT
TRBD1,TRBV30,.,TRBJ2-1,CAWSLRQGNEQFF,TGTGCCTGGAGTCTCCGACAGGGGAATGAGCAGTTCTTC
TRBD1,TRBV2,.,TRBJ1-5,CASQGQFHQPQHF,TGTGCCAGCCAGGGACAGTTTCATCAGCCCCAGCATTTT
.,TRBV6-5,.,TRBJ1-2,CASRPNRAGNYGYTF,TGTGCCAGCAGGCCTAACAGGGCCGGAAACTATGGCTACACCTTC
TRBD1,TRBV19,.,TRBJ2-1,CASSRDSRYNEQFF,TGTGCCAGTAGCCGGGACAGCCGATACAATGAGCAGTTCTTC
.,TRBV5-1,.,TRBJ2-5,CASSLDRGGETQYF,TGCGCCAGCAGCTTGGACAGGGGGGGAGAGACCCAGTACTTC
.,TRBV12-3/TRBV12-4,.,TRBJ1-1,CASSLSGGEAFF,TGTGCCAGCAGTCTATCGGGGGGTGAAGCTTTCTTT
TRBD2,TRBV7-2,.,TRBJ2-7,CASSRIAGGDTYEQYF,TGTGCCAGCAGCCGTATAGCGGGGGGGGATACCTACGAGCAGTACTTC
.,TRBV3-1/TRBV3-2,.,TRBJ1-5,CASSPRSNKSAGIVIRPQHF,TGTGCCAGCAGCCCAAGATCCAATAAGTCAGCAGGGATAGTGATTAGGCCCCAGCATTTT